This T cell receptor beta chain was found in a study of CD4+ T cells in melanoma. Study-wide points: In melanoma, neoantigen-specific CD4+ T cells reportedly differed in differentiation state. CD8+ T cell, macrophage and B cell function reportedly correlated with neoantigen-specific CD4+ T cells.

Generated by immunoSEQ multiplex PCR, the TCRdb table keeps only in-frame clones and is missing some. The sample has 110,000 to 150,000 clones; about nine tenths are singletons. As to this clone: What it binds is not known.

The CDR3 covers 12 residues. CDR1 SGHTA and CDR2 FQGTGA come from the germline V gene. Trimming stripped 6 bases from V and 6 bases from J, with 12 bases between. The V call is TRBV7-3, the J call TRBJ2-7; D is undetermined. The receptor was derived from a human donor with melanoma. The CDR3 sequence is CASSPTPGEQYF. In DNA, the CDR3 is TGTGCCAGCAGTCCGACCCCGGGCGAGCAGTACTTC.